This T cell receptor beta chain was sequenced during a study of OX40 agonist ivuxolimab in advanced cancers. Study-level points and caveats: Compared with CD4+, CD8+ T cells on average had more expanded clones. Those patients achieving a partial response at 0.1-3.0 mg/kg showed among the lowest clonal expansion.

On this clone: Its matching antigen is unknown.

The CDR3 is 15 amino acids. The J segment lost 4 bases and the V segment lost 3 bases, leaving 5 bases of the junction unmatched. Germline V gene lookup returns CDR1 KGHSH and CDR2 LQKENI. TCRdb's table, derived via immunoSEQ multiplex PCR, lists solely in-frame clones and lacks some. The sample has 40,000 to 55,000 clones, 75% to 90% seen once. Systemic immunosuppression or a history of autoimmune disease excluded patients. This receptor was obtained from an adult with an advanced solid tumor such as melanoma, head and neck, liver or kidney cancer. The chain is built from TRBV18 and TRBJ1-4; TRBD1 matches 7 bases. The source material was CD4+ or CD8+ T cells sorted from blood, sampled in a trial of the OX40 agonist ivuxolimab. CDR3 nucleotides: TGTGCCAGCTCACCCCGACAGGGTCTTAATGAAAAACTGTTTTTT. Its protein product is CASSPRQGLNEKLFF.